The next 18 T cell receptor beta chains were all read from a single sample in a study of OX40 agonist ivuxolimab in advanced cancers. Some clones are missing from TCRdb's copy, which holds only in-frame ones; the method was immunoSEQ multiplex PCR. The table records 25,000 to 35,000 clones, approximately 84% of them present only once. Here the sequenced sample was CD4+ or CD8+ T cells sorted from blood, taken in a trial of the OX40 agonist ivuxolimab. All receptors come from an adult with an advanced solid tumor such as melanoma, head and neck, liver or kidney cancer.

The chain uses TRBV9 and TRBJ1-1; possibly TRBD1 for D (5 bases). There are 12 residues in the CDR3. Germline CDR1 reads SGDLS; CDR2 reads YYNGEE. The V gene lost 3 bases and the J gene lost 8 bases, with 11 bases spanning the gap. The CDR3 is CASSGDRPEAFF. In nucleotides, the CDR3 is TGTGCCAGCAGCGGGGACCGCCCGGAAGCTTTCTTT. Full variable domain (outside the CDR3, taken from reference TRBV9 and TRBJ1-1): DSGVTQTPKHLITATGQRVTLRCSPRSGDLSVYWYQQSLDQGLQFLIQYYNGEERAKGNILERFSAQQFPDLHSELNLSSLELGDSALYFCASSGDRPEAFFGQGTRLTVV.

This chain joins TRBV14 and TRBJ1-6; possibly TRBD1 for D (6 bases). This CDR3 contains 14 residues. The germline V gene encodes CDR1 SGHDN and CDR2 FVKESK. Trimming removed 5 bases from V and 8 bases from J, with 13 bases in between. The CDR3 DNA follows: TGTGCCAGCAGCAGGGGGTTTGAGGATTCACCCCTCCACTTT. Its translation: CASSRGFEDSPLHF.

The chain joins TRBV5-4 to TRBJ2-7; 11 bases fit TRBD2. Germline-derived CDR1 and CDR2 are SGHNT and YYREEE (reference sequence). The CDR3 spans 15 residues. Trimming took 3 bases from V and 7 from J; bases not matched to a gene: 9. Here the CDR3 DNA reads TGTGCCAGCAGCTCCCTAGCGGGAGGAACTCAGGAGCAGTACTTC. As protein: CASSSLAGGTQEQYF.

Only a few counts were recorded for this clone. Here the CDR3 DNA reads TGTGCCAGCAGTGACTCCACTAGCGGGGGCCATGAGCAGTTCTTC. Translation: CASSDSTSGGHEQFF. The rearrangement uses TRBV6-4 and TRBJ2-1, with 11 bases aligning to TRBD2. Germline CDR1 reads MRHNA; CDR2 reads SNTAGT. V shed 0 bases, J shed 8 bases, and the junction held 3 bases outside the gene matches. CDR3 size: 15 residues.

This rearrangement joins TRBV28 to TRBJ2-6; perhaps D is TRBD1 or TRBD2 (5 bases each). CDR1 is MDHEN and CDR2 is SYDVKM in the germline V gene. V lost 5 bases, J lost 2 bases, and 16 bases lay in between. The CDR3 is 17 amino acids. The CDR3 spells CASSPRGTTPGANVLTF. CDR3 coding DNA: TGTGCCAGCAGTCCCCGGGGCACCACCCCTGGGGCCAACGTCCTGACTTTC. Variable domain in full (rest from reference TRBV28 and TRBJ2-6): DVKVTQSSRYLVKRTGEKVFLECVQDMDHENMFWYRQDPGLGLRLIYFSYDVKMKEKGDIPEGYSVSREKKERFSLILESASTNQTSMYLCASSPRGTTPGANVLTFGAGSRLTVL.

This clone was seen a single time. The chain carries TRBV5-6 and TRBJ2-7, with unresolved D. This CDR3 has 16 amino acids. V was trimmed by 2 bases and J by 0 bases, leaving 15 bases between them. Germline assignment: CDR1 SGHDT and CDR2 YYEEEE. DNA for the CDR3: TGTGCCAGCAGCTTCAACGAGGCCCCTCTCTCCTACGAGCAGTACTTC. It encodes CASSFNEAPLSYEQYF.

This chain joins TRBV25-1 and TRBJ2-3; D call uncertain. Trimming shortened V by 0 bases and J by 0 bases, and 7 bases separated the two germline ends. The CDR3 length is 15 residues. CDR1 MGHDK and CDR2 SYGVNS come from the germline V gene. Written as DNA, the CDR3 is TGTGCCAGCAGTGAATATTCCGGGAGCACAGATACGCAGTATTTT. Translated, it gives CASSEYSGSTDTQYF.

This chain joins TRBV4-3 and TRBJ1-2; D not resolved. V lost 0 bases, J lost 6 bases, and 20 bases lay in between. CDR3 length: 17 residues. Germline CDR1 LGHNA, CDR2 YSLEER. The CDR3 DNA follows: TGCGCCAGCAGCCAAGACCTGGCGGATAGTCAAGTTGATGGCTACACCTTC. This encodes CASSQDLADSQVDGYTF.

The chain couples TRBV19 to TRBJ2-7; D may be TRBD1 or TRBD2 (6 bases each). The CDR3 covers 13 residues. Germline CDR1 LNHDA, CDR2 SQIVND (reference sequence). Trimming pared 3 bases from V and 6 bases from J, leaving 12 bases between. CDR3 nucleotide sequence: TGTGCCAGTAGTATTAGTGAGGGGGGCGAGCAGTACTTC. Translated, it gives CASSISEGGEQYF.

The V and J genes are TRBV4-1 and TRBJ2-1; no firm D call. In germline, CDR1 is MGHRA, CDR2 YSYEKL. There are 15 residues in the CDR3. V gave up 1 base and J gave up 7 bases, with 14 bases separating them. CDR3 in DNA: TGCGCCAGCAGCCAAGTTTCTACGGCGGTTAATGAGCAGTTCTTC. It translates to CASSQVSTAVNEQFF.

The rearrangement links TRBV25-1 to TRBJ2-3; TRBD2 might be the D (7 bases). This CDR3 comprises 15 residues. V gave up 3 bases and J gave up 6 bases, with 16 bases separating them. CDR1 and CDR2 from the germline V gene are MGHDK and SYGVNS. The DNA of the CDR3 is TGTGCCAGCAGTGATTGGGCGGAGGGGGGGGATACGCAGTATTTT. The encoded protein is CASSDWAEGGDTQYF.

This clone was counted a few times. V and J are TRBV5-1 and TRBJ1-2; TRBD1 matches 11 bases. The CDR3 covers 15 residues. Germline values: CDR1 SGHRS, CDR2 YFSETQ. Unmatched junction bases numbered 7, after V lost 3 bases and J lost 6 bases. The DNA of the CDR3 is TGCGCCAGCAGCTCCCGTGGACAGGGGGCTGATGGCTACACCTTC. Its translation is CASSSRGQGADGYTF. Combining the CDR3 with reference TRBV5-1 and TRBJ1-2 gives the whole variable domain KAGVTQTPRYLIKTRGQQVTLSCSPISGHRSVSWYQQTPGQGLQFLFEYFSETQRNKGNFPGRFSGRQFSNSRSEMNVSTLELGDSALYLCASSSRGQGADGYTFGSGTRLTVV.

This chain's CDR3 is CATQPPGAEVYEQYF. CDR3 bases: TGTGCCACCCAACCCCCGGGAGCGGAAGTCTACGAGCAGTACTTC. This chain uses TRBV2 with TRBJ2-7, with D maybe TRBD2 (6 bases). V was pared by 10 bases and J by 3 bases, with 22 bases between. The CDR3 has 15 amino acids. Looked up from germline, CDR1 is SNHLY and CDR2 is FYNNEI.

The V and J genes are TRBV2 and TRBJ2-3, with a weak D call TRBD1 (6 bases). CDR1 is SNHLY and CDR2 is FYNNEI in the germline V gene. V dropped 10 bases and J dropped 3 bases, with 17 bases sitting between them. This CDR3 contains 14 residues. The CDR3 nucleotides read TGTGCCATCCTTGGGGCTAGGGGGACAGATACGCAGTATTTT. Translation: CAILGARGTDTQYF.

The rearrangement joins TRBV9 to TRBJ2-7; 8 bases agree with TRBD2. V lost 3 bases, J lost 5 bases, and 7 bases stayed unmatched. The V gene's germline CDR1 is SGDLS and CDR2 YYNGEE. This CDR3 comprises 14 residues. The CDR3 protein is CASSAGLVVNEQYF. The DNA of the CDR3 is TGTGCCAGCAGCGCGGGACTAGTGGTTAACGAGCAGTACTTC.

This clone has only one observation. The J gene is TRBJ2-4, the V gene TRBV5-6; no reliable D call. CDR1 is SGHDT, CDR2 YYEEEE, per germline. This CDR3 spans 15 amino acids. Trimming stripped 0 bases from V and 0 bases from J, with 7 bases between. Here the CDR3 DNA reads TGTGCCAGCAGCTTGGCTGTGGAAGCCAAAAACATTCAGTACTTC. It specifies CASSLAVEAKNIQYF.

This clone was seen only once. This rearrangement joins TRBV9 to TRBJ1-5, with 9 bases fitting TRBD1. The CDR3 totals 15 residues. Germline lookup yields CDR1 SGDLS and CDR2 YYNGEE. V dropped 5 bases and J dropped 9; count of bases not matched to a gene: 12. CDR3 loop: CASSEGGDRVRPQHF. The DNA of the CDR3 is TGTGCCAGCAGTGAGGGAGGGGACAGGGTAAGGCCCCAGCATTTT.

This chain joins TRBV7-8 and TRBJ1-2; D is unresolved. Germline V CDR1 and CDR2: SGHVS, FQNEAQ. The CDR3 length is 15 residues. Trimming left V 1 base short and J 0 bases short, with 9 bases between. The CDR3 protein is CASSLGTAANYGYTF. In nucleotides, the CDR3 is TGTGCCAGCAGCTTAGGGACTGCAGCTAACTATGGCTACACCTTC.